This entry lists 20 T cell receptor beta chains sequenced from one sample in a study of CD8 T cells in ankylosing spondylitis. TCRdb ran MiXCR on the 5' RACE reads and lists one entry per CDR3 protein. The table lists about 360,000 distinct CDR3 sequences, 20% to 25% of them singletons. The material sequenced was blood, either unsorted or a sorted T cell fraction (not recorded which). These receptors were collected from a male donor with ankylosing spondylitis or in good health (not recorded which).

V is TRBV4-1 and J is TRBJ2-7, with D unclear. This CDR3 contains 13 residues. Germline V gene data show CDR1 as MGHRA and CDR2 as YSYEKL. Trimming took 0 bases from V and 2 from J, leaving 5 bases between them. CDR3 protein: CASSQDSPYEQYF. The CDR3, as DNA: TGCGCCAGCAGCCAAGATAGCCCCTACGAGCAGTACTTC.

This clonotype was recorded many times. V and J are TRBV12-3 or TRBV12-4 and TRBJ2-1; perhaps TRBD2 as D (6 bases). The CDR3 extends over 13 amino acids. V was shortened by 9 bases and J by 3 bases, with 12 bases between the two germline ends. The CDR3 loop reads CASNPGGYNEQFF. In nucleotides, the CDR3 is TGTGCCAGTAACCCCGGGGGCTACAATGAGCAGTTCTTC.

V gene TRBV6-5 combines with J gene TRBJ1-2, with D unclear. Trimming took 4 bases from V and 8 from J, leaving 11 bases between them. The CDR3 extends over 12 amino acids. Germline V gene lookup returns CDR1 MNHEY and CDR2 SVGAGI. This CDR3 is CASSSRGWGYTF. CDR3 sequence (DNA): TGTGCCAGCAGTTCCCGAGGGTGGGGCTACACCTTC.

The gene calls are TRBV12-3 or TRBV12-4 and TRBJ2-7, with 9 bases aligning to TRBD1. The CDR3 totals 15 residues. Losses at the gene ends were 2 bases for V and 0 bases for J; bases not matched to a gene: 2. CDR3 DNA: TGTGCCAGCAGTTTAAGGGGACAGGGCTCCTACGAGCAGTACTTC. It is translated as CASSLRGQGSYEQYF.

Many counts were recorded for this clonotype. DNA of the CDR3: TGTGCCAGCAGTTTAGTTTACAATGAGCAGTTCTTC. Translating gives CASSLVYNEQFF. The chain links TRBV12-3 or TRBV12-4 to TRBJ2-1; D is undetermined. The CDR3 consists of 12 residues. V was pared by 1 base and J by 4 bases, with 2 bases between.

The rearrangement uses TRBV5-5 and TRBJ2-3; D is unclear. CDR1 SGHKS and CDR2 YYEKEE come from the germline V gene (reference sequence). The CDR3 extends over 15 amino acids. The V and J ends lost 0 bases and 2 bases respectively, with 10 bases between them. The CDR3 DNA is TGTGCCAGCAGCTTGGGGTTAACTAACACAGATACGCAGTATTTT. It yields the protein CASSLGLTNTDTQYF.

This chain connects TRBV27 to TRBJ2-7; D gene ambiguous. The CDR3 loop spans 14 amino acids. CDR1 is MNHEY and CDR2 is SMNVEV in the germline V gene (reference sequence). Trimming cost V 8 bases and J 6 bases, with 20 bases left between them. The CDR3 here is CASGPLGNPSEQYF. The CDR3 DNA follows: TGTGCCAGCGGCCCTCTGGGGAATCCTTCCGAGCAGTACTTC.

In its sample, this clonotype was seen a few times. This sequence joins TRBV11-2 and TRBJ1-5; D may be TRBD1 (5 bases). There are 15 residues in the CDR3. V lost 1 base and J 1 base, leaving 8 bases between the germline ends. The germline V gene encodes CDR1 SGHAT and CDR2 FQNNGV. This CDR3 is CASSLGAGSNQPQHF. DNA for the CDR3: TGTGCCAGCAGCTTAGGGGCAGGGAGCAATCAGCCCCAGCATTTT.

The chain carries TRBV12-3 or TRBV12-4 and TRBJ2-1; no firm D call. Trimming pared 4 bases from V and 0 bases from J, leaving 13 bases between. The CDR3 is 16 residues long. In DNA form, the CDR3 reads TGTGCCAGCAGTTCCGTTCTGCGAACCTCCTACAATGAGCAGTTCTTC. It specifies CASSSVLRTSYNEQFF.

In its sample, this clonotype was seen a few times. As DNA, the CDR3 is TGCGCCAGCAGCCCTACGGGATCGACAGGGTCCTCCTACGAGCAGTACTTC. Translation: CASSPTGSTGSSYEQYF. The V gene is TRBV4-1, the J gene TRBJ2-7; 7 bases line up with TRBD1. V trimming: 4 bases; J trimming: 0 bases; junction bases outside the gene matches: 12. The CDR3 extends over 17 amino acids. Germline CDR1 reads MGHRA; CDR2 reads YSYEKL.

This CDR3 is CASSLGGVGQPQHF. CDR3 DNA: TGTGCCAGCAGTCTAGGCGGGGTTGGGCAGCCCCAGCATTTT. The chain joins TRBV12-3 or TRBV12-4 to TRBJ1-5; D ambiguous. Trimming took off 5 bases at V and 7 bases at J, with 15 bases between the two ends. This CDR3 contains 14 residues.

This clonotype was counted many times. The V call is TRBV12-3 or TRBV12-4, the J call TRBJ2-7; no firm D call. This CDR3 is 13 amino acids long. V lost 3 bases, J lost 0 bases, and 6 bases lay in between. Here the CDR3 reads CASSFASSYEQYF. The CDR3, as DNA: TGTGCCAGCAGTTTTGCGAGCTCCTACGAGCAGTACTTC.

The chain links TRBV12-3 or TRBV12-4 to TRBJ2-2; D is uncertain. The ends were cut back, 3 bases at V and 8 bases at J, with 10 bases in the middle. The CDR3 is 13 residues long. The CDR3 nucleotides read TGTGCCAGCAGTTTGACCGCTGGTGGGGAGCTGTTTTTT. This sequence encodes CASSLTAGGELFF.

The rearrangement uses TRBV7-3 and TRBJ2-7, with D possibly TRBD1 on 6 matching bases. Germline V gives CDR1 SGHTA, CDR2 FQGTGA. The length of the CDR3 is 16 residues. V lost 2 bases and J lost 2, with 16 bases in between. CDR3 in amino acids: CASSLFGYRETYEQYF. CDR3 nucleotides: TGTGCCAGCAGCTTATTCGGTTACAGGGAGACCTACGAGCAGTACTTC.

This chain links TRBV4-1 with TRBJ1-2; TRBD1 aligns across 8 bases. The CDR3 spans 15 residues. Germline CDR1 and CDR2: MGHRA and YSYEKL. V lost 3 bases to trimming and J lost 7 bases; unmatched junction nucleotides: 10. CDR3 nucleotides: TGCGCCAGCAGCCACCTTACAGACAGGGGTGGTGGCTACACCTTC. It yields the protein CASSHLTDRGGGYTF.

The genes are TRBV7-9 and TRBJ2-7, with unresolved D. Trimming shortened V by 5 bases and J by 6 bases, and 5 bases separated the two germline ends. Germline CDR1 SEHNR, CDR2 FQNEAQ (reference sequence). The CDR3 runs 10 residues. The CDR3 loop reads CASSPFEQYF. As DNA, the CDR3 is TGTGCCAGCAGCCCGTTCGAGCAGTACTTC.

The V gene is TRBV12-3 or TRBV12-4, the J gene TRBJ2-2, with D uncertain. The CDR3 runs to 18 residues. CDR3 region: CTISFYGLVDANTGELFF. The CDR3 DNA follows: TGTACCATCAGTTTCTACGGTCTAGTGGACGCGAACACCGGGGAGCTGTTTTTT.

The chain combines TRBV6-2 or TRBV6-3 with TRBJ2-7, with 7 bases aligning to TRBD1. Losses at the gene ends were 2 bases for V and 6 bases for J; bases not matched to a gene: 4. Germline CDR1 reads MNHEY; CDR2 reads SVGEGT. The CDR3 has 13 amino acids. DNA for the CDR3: TGTGCCAGCAGTTACACAGGGGCGGGCGAGCAGTACTTC. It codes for CASSYTGAGEQYF.

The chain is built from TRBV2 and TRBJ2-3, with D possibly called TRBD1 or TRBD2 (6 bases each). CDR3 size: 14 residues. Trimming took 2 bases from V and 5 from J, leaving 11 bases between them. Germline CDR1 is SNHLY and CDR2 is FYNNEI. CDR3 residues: CASSEPGARDTQYF. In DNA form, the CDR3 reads TGTGCCAGCAGTGAACCGGGGGCAAGAGATACGCAGTATTTT.

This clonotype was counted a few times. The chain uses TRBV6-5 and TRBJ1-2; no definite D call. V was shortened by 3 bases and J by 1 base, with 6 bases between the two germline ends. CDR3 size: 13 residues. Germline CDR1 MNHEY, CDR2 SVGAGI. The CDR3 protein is CASSYRVNYGYTF. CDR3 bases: TGTGCCAGCAGTTATCGGGTTAACTATGGCTACACCTTC.